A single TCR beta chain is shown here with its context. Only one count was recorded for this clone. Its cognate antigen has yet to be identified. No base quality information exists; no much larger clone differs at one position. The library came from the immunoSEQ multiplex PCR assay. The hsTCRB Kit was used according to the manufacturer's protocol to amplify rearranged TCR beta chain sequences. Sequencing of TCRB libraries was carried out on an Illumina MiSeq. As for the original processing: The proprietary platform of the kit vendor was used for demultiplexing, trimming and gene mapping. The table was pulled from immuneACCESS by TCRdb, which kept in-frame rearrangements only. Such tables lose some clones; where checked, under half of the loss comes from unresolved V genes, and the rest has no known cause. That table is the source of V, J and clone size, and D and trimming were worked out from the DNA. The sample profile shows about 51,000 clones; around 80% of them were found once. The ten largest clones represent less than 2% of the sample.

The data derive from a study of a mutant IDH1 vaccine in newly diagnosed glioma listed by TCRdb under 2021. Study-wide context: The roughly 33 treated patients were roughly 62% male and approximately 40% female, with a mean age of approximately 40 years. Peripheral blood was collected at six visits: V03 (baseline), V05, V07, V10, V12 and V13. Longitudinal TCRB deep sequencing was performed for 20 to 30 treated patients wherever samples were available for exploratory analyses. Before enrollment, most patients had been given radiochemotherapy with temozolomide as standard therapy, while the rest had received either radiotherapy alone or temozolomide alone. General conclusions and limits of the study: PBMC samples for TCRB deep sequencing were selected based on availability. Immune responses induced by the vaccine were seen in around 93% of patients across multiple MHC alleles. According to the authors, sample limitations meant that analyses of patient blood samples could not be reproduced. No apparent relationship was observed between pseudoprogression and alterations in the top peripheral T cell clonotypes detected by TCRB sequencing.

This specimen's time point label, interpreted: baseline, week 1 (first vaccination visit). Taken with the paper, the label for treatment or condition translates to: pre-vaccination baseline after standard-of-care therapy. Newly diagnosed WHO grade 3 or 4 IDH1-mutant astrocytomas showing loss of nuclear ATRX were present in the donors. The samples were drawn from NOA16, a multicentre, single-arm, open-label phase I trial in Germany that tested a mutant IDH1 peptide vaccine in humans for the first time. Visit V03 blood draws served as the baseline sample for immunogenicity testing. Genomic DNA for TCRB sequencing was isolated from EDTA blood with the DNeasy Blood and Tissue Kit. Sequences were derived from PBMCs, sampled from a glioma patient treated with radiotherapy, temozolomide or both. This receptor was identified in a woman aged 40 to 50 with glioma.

The nucleotide sequence reads TGTGCCAGCAGCTTTTCTGGGCCCGGGGAGCTGTTTTTT. The encoded protein is CASSFSGPGELFF. Recombination connected TRBV5-6 to TRBJ2-2, with the D gene too uncertain to name. The CDR3 numbers 13 residues from cysteine through phenylalanine. Just CDR3 DNA is preserved here, 39 bases in frame from base 1. CDR1 and CDR2 are drawn from the germline V gene: SGHDT, YYEEEE. The V end loses 2 bases and the J end loses 6 bases, and a stretch of 8 bases separates them.